Reported below is one TCR beta chain. Though nominally healthy at sampling, donors likely had unrecorded immune exposures. PCR involved 60 Vbeta and 13 Jbeta primers. The method was immunoSEQ multiplex PCR; TCRdb's version includes in-frame clones alone and lacks a portion of them. The table records around 100,000 clones, 60% to 85% of them present only once. These data belong to a study of cytomegalovirus exposure and HLA in healthy donors. The CDR3 covers 15 residues. Unmatched junction bases numbered 7, after V lost 2 bases and J lost 3 bases. Germline V gene data show CDR1 as GTSNPN and CDR2 as SVGIG (reference sequence).

The V call is TRBV30, the J call TRBJ2-7; 10 bases are a match to TRBD1. The sequencing input was PBMCs. The TCR sequence derives from a man aged 50-59 years in good health and CMV-seropositive. In nucleotides, the CDR3 is TGTGCCTGGAGTACCCGGGGACAGGGGAGCTACGAGCAGTACTTC. Its translation: CAWSTRGQGSYEQYF.